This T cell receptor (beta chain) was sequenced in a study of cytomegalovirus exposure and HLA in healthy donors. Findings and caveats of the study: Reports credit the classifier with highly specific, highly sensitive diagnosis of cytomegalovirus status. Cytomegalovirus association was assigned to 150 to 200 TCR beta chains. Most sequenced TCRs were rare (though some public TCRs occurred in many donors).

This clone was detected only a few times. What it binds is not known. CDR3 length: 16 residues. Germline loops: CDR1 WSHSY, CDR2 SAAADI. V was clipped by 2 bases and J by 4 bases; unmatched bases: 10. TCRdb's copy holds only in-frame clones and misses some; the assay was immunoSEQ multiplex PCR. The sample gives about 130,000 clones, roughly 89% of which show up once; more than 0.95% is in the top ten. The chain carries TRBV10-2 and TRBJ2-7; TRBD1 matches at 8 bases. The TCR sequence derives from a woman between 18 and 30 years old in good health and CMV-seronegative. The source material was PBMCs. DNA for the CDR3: TGCGCCAGCAGTGAGCCCTACCAGGGGGCCGGTTACGAGCAGTACTTC. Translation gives CASSEPYQGAGYEQYF.